This T cell receptor (beta chain) was profiled in a study of T cell changes during pregnancy in multiple sclerosis. Trimming cost V 3 bases and J 10 bases; bases outside gene matches: 16. The CDR3 totals 16 residues. Germline assignment: CDR1 MNHEY and CDR2 SMNVEV (reference sequence). The repertoire was sequenced with immunoSEQ multiplex PCR; TCRdb's copy has only in-frame clones and lacks some. The data contain tens of thousands of clones, about 93% of them singletons. The chain uses TRBV27 and TRBJ1-1; TRBD1 matches at 8 bases. Source: CD8+ T cells from peripheral blood mononuclear cells, taken in the second trimester of pregnancy. This TCR was recovered from a female donor with multiple sclerosis, enrolled in a pregnancy study. The CDR3 here is CASSFKKGQDPKGAFF. CDR3 coding DNA: TGTGCCAGCAGTTTCAAGAAGGGACAGGACCCTAAGGGAGCTTTCTTT.